The entry below describes one T cell receptor (beta chain). No antigen is known for it. Caucasian adults living in Nashville, Tennessee, provided all samples. Each subset's genomic DNA was split evenly across several immunoSEQ plates. The method was immunoSEQ multiplex PCR; TCRdb's version includes in-frame clones alone and lacks a portion of them. The sample shows under 2,500,000 clones, around 95% of them seen only once. The sample is drawn from a study of shared clonotypes between healthy human individuals. Study outcomes and limitations: Generation probability values for non-shared clonotypes were lower than those for clonotypes shared by all four donors. When naive CD4 clonotypes were compared across a handful of donors, around 5% were shared.

The germline gives CDR1 LNHDA, CDR2 SQIVND (reference sequence). Trimming cost V 6 bases and J 1 base, with 15 bases left between them. The length of the CDR3 is 15 residues. Sequenced: naive CD4+ T cells sorted from blood. Indicated subset: CD45RA+ positively selected. This sequence originates from a man aged 18 to 30 in good health. This chain joins TRBV19 and TRBJ2-5; TRBD1 is a possible D gene (6 bases). CDR3 protein: CASSPRQAAQETQYF. CDR3 DNA: TGTGCCAGTAGCCCTAGACAGGCTGCCCAAGAGACCCAGTACTTC.